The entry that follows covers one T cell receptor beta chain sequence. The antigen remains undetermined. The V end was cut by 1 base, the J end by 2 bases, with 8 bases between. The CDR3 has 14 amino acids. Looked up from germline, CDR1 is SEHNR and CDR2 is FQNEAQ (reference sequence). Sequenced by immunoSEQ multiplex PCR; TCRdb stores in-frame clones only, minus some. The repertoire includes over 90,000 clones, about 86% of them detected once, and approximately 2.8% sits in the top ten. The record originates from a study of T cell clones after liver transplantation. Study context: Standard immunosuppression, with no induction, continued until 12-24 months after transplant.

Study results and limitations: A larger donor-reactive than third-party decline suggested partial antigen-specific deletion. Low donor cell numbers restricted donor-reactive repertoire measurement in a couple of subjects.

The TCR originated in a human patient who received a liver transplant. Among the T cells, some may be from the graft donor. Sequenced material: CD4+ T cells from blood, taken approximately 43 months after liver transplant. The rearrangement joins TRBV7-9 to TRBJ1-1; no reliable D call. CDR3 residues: CASSLGGGNTEAFF. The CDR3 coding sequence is TGTGCCAGCAGCTTAGGTGGCGGAAACACTGAAGCTTTCTTT.